These 19 T cell receptor beta chains came from one sample sequenced in a study of T-cell reconstitution after alpha-beta-depleted transplantation in children. The TCRbeta library was prepared with unique molecular identifiers. TCRdb passed the PCR reads through MiXCR, listing each CDR3 protein once. In the table there are approximately 240,000 distinct CDR3 sequences, around 9.9% of which are singletons. Sample: PBMCs, taken before TCRalphabeta/CD19-depleted stem cell transplant. These receptors were collected from a child less than two years old with acute myeloid leukemia, due to receive a stem cell transplant.

This clonotype was recorded at least ten times. The rearrangement links TRBV20-1 to TRBJ2-1, with 11 bases aligning to TRBD2. V trimming: 5 bases; J trimming: 8 bases; junction bases outside the gene matches: 5. The CDR3 runs 13 residues. CDR1 and CDR2 from the germline V gene are DFQATT and SNEGSKA (reference sequence). The CDR3 nucleotides read TGCAGTGCTCGGAAGGGACTAGCGGATGAGCAGTTCTTC. Protein: CSARKGLADEQFF.

This clonotype was found many times. This chain uses TRBV5-1 with TRBJ1-6, with D maybe TRBD1 (6 bases). The CDR3 has 13 residues. Germline loops: CDR1 SGHRS, CDR2 YFSETQ. Trimming took off 3 bases at V and 8 bases at J, with 9 bases between the two ends. In DNA, the CDR3 is TGCGCCAGCAGCTCAGGGGTAGATTCACCCCTCCACTTT. This translates into CASSSGVDSPLHF.

This clonotype was seen repeatedly, ten times or more. This chain uses TRBV29-1 with TRBJ1-1; no firm D call. V shed 7 bases and J shed 3 bases, with 12 bases lying between them. There are 12 residues in the CDR3. From germline, CDR1 is SQVTM and CDR2 ANQGSEA. The CDR3 reads CSARLQYTEAFF. CDR3 DNA sequence: TGCAGCGCCCGATTGCAGTACACTGAAGCTTTCTTT.

For this clonotype: A much bigger clone sits one base away, suggesting this may be a read error. The CDR3: CASSLETAPWDDTF. CDR3 sequence (DNA): TGCGCCAGCAGCTTGGAAACAGCGCCATGGGACGACACCTTC. The J gene is TRBJ1-2, the V gene TRBV5-1; D might be TRBD1 (5 bases). Deletions cut 0 bases from V and 12 bases from J, with 18 bases between. The CDR3 extends over 14 amino acids. CDR1 is SGHRS, CDR2 YFSETQ, per germline.

This clonotype has at least ten counts. The rearrangement links TRBV12-3 or TRBV12-4 to TRBJ2-5; 10 bases fit TRBD2. The V segment lost 6 bases and the J segment 10 bases; nucleotides outside the gene matches: 11. The CDR3 has 14 amino acids. CDR3 protein: CASSSSGGGSDQYF. The CDR3 coding sequence is TGTGCCAGCAGCTCGAGCGGGGGGGGGTCAGACCAGTACTTC.

This clonotype was seen many times. In DNA, the CDR3 is TGCGCCAGCAGTCTCCTAGGGGGCACTGAAGCTTTCTTT. It encodes CASSLLGGTEAFF. The J gene is TRBJ1-1, the V gene TRBV10-2, with TRBD1 as a possible D gene (6 bases). The V end was cut by 5 bases, the J end by 4 bases, with 11 bases between. CDR1 is WSHSY and CDR2 is SAAADI in the germline V gene. This CDR3 has 13 residues.

This clonotype was found many times. The chain is built from TRBV7-2 and TRBJ2-3; 9 bases match TRBD2. Germline values: CDR1 SGHTA, CDR2 FQGNSA. J was trimmed by 1 base and V by 1 base; bases with no gene match: 3. The CDR3 length is 16 residues. The CDR3 loop is CASSLELAGRTDTQYF. CDR3 DNA: TGTGCCAGCAGCTTAGAACTAGCGGGCCGCACAGATACGCAGTATTTT. The full variable domain, its missing parts supplied by reference TRBV7-2 and TRBJ2-3, is GAGVSQSPSNKVTEKGKDVELRCDPISGHTALYWYRQSLGQGLEFLIYFQGNSAPDKSGLPSDRFSAERTGGSVSTLTIQRTQQEDSAVYLCASSLELAGRTDTQYFGPGTRLTVL.

At least ten counts were recorded for this clonotype. This chain uses TRBV7-2 with TRBJ2-7, with 10 bases aligning to TRBD2. CDR1 is SGHTA and CDR2 is FQGNSA in the germline V gene. The CDR3 consists of 14 residues. After removal of 1 base from V and 6 bases from J, the junction contained 3 bases not matched to a gene. The CDR3 spells CASSLERGGAEQYF. As DNA, the CDR3 is TGTGCCAGCAGCTTAGAGCGGGGGGGGGCCGAGCAGTACTTC.

Ten or more counts support this clonotype. V usage is TRBV7-2 and J usage is TRBJ1-5; D gene ambiguous. Trimming removed 3 bases from V and 5 bases from J, with 8 bases in between. The germline gives CDR1 SGHTA, CDR2 FQGNSA. The CDR3 contains 13 residues. The CDR3 sequence is CASSFADYQPQHF. As DNA, the CDR3 is TGTGCCAGCAGCTTTGCGGACTATCAGCCCCAGCATTTT.

This clonotype was observed many times. The chain has TRBV12-3 or TRBV12-4 and TRBJ1-5, with a weak D call TRBD1 (6 bases). V lost 3 bases to trimming and J lost 6 bases, with 9 bases between them. The CDR3 loop spans 13 amino acids. The CDR3 region is CASSFAGVQPQHF. The CDR3 nucleotides are TGTGCCAGCAGTTTCGCAGGGGTTCAGCCCCAGCATTTT.

Worth noting for this clonotype: A much larger clone sits a single nucleotide away, making a read error possible. The genes are TRBV7-2 and TRBJ2-7; D remains unclear. Germline V gene data show CDR1 as SGHTA and CDR2 as FQGNSA. V lost 4 bases, J lost 3 bases, and 13 bases lay in between. This CDR3 comprises 14 residues. CDR3 bases: TGTGCCAGCAGCTCAGTGGACCTCAGCTACGAGCAGTACTTC. It yields the protein CASSSVDLSYEQYF.

Concerning this clonotype: An end of the junction does not agree with germline; a read error may underlie this. This chain uses TRBV6-2 or TRBV6-3 with TRBJ2-1; 8 bases fit TRBD2. This CDR3 comprises 15 residues. The germline CDR1 and CDR2 sequences are MNHEY and SVGEGT. In nucleotides, the CDR3 is TGTGCCAGCAGTTTTAGCGGGGAGTACTACAATGAGCAGTTATTC. It specifies CASSFSGEYYNEQLF.

This clonotype was counted at least ten times. J is TRBJ2-3 and V is TRBV5-6; 8 bases agree with TRBD1. The CDR3 extends over 17 amino acids. Germline V gene data show CDR1 as SGHDT and CDR2 as YYEEEE. V trimming: 0 bases; J trimming: 2 bases; junction bases outside the gene matches: 8. CDR3: CASSLASWDRPTDTQYF. The CDR3 DNA reads TGTGCCAGCAGCTTGGCTTCTTGGGACAGGCCCACAGATACGCAGTATTTT.

There are many counts of this clonotype. V and J are TRBV5-6 and TRBJ2-7; D is possibly TRBD2 (7 bases). Trimming left V 5 bases short and J 6 bases short, with 21 bases between. The germline CDR1 and CDR2 sequences are SGHDT and YYEEEE. The CDR3 extends over 15 amino acids. CDR3 nucleotide sequence: TGTGCCAGCAGTTCCCTCGCGGGAAGGGGGGGCGAGCAGTACTTC. Amino acid sequence: CASSSLAGRGGEQYF. Supplemented by reference TRBV5-6 and TRBJ2-7, the full variable domain reads DAGVTQSPTHLIKTRGQQVTLRCSPKSGHDTVSWYQQALGQGPQFIFQYYEEEERQRGNFPDRFSGHQFPNYSSELNVNALLLGDSALYLCASSSLAGRGGEQYFGPGTRLTVT.

This chain joins TRBV28 and TRBJ2-3; 11 bases fit TRBD2. The CDR3 loop spans 15 amino acids. Germline trimming cut 5 bases from V and 6 bases from J; bases unmatched to any gene: 7. Germline V gene sequence: CDR1 MDHEN, CDR2 SYDVKM. The CDR3 is CASSRLAGYVDTQYF. The DNA of the CDR3 is TGTGCCAGCAGTCGACTAGCGGGGTATGTGGATACGCAGTATTTT.

Notes on this clonotype: One end of the junction fails to match germline, which may point to a read error. The V and J genes are TRBV7-9 and TRBJ2-1; D gene ambiguous. Germline loops: CDR1 SEHNR, CDR2 FQNEAQ (reference sequence). The CDR3 runs 13 residues. The DNA of the CDR3 is TGTGCCGGCAGCTTAGGGCTTGCCAATGAGCAGTTCTTC. Its protein product is CAGSLGLANEQFF. Using reference TRBV7-9 and TRBJ2-1 for the parts outside the CDR3, the full variable domain is DTGVSQNPRHKITKRGQNVTFRCDPISEHNRLYWYRQTLGQGPEFLTYFQNEAQLEKSRLLSDRFSAERPKGSFSTLEIQRTEQGDSAMYLCAGSLGLANEQFFGPGTRLTVL.

In this sample, this clonotype turned up many times. Its ends do not fully match the called genes, so a read error is possible. This chain joins TRBV7-7 and TRBJ1-1; D is possibly TRBD1 (6 bases). CDR1 is SSHAT and CDR2 is FNYEAQ in the germline V gene (reference sequence). This CDR3 is 13 amino acids long. The CDR3 bases are TGTGCTAGCAGCTGGACAGTTGACACTGAAGCTTTCTTT. Its protein product is CASSWTVDTEAFF.

Many counts were recorded for this clonotype. The chain recombines TRBV7-2 with TRBJ2-3; 8 nucleotides agree with TRBD1. Germline loops: CDR1 SGHTA, CDR2 FQGNSA. The CDR3 sequence is 15 residues long. V dropped 0 bases and J dropped 8; count of bases not matched to a gene: 7. The CDR3 loop is CASSLAGQGKATQYF. CDR3 in DNA: TGTGCCAGCAGCTTAGCAGGACAGGGAAAGGCTACGCAGTATTTT. The full variable domain, its missing parts supplied by reference TRBV7-2 and TRBJ2-3, is GAGVSQSPSNKVTEKGKDVELRCDPISGHTALYWYRQSLGQGLEFLIYFQGNSAPDKSGLPSDRFSAERTGGSVSTLTIQRTQQEDSAVYLCASSLAGQGKATQYFGPGTRLTVL.

This clonotype was seen repeatedly, ten times or more. The J gene is TRBJ2-7, the V gene TRBV3-1, with a tentative D call TRBD2 (6 bases). The V and J ends lost 1 base and 5 bases respectively, with 18 bases between them. CDR1 LGHDT and CDR2 YNNKEL come from the germline V gene (reference sequence). There are 16 residues in the CDR3. The CDR3 sequence: CASSQVGGYSPDEQYF. CDR3 coding DNA: TGTGCCAGCAGCCAAGTCGGAGGGTACAGCCCTGACGAGCAGTACTTC.